This T cell receptor (beta chain) was recorded in a study of cytomegalovirus exposure and HLA in healthy donors. V was pared by 5 bases and J by 1 base, with 15 bases between. Germline V lookup: CDR1 SGHTA, CDR2 FQGNSA. The CDR3 is made up of 16 amino acids. This PCR relied on a set of 60 Vbeta primers and 13 Jbeta primers. Here immunoSEQ multiplex PCR was the method, and the copy in TCRdb shows in-frame clones only, minus some. Of fewer than 95,000 clones listed, roughly two thirds were seen once; the top ten hold about 15%. Sequenced material: PBMCs. The clonotype comes from a woman in her forties in good health and CMV-seropositive. V gene TRBV7-2 combines with J gene TRBJ1-5; no reliable D call. In DNA form, the CDR3 reads TGTGCCAGCAGCCGAGGGATTCCCGGGAGCAATCAGCCCCAGCATTTT. Translating gives CASSRGIPGSNQPQHF.